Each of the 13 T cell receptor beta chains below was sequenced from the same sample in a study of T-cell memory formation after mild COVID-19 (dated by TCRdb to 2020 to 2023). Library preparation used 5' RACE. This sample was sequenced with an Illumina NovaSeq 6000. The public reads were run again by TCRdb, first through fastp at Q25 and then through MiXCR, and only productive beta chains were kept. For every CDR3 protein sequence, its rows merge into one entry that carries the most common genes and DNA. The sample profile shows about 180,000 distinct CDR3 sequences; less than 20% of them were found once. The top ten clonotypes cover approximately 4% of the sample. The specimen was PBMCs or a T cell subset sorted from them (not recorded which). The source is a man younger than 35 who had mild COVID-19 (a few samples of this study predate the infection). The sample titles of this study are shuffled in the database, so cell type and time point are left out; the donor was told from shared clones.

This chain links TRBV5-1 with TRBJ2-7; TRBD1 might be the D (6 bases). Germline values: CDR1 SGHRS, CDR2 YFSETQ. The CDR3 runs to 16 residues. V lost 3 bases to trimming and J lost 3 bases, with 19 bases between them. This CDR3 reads CASSYGPQGRGYEQYF. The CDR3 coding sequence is TGCGCCAGCAGCTACGGACCCCAGGGGAGAGGCTACGAGCAGTACTTC.

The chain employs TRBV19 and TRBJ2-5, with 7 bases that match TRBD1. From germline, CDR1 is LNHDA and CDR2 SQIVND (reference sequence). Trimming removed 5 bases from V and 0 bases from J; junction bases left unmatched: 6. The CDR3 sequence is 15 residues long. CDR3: CASSPRQGYQETQYF. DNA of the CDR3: TGTGCCAGTAGTCCCAGACAGGGCTACCAAGAGACCCAGTACTTC. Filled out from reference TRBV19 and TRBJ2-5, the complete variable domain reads DGGITQSPKYLFRKEGQNVTLSCEQNLNHDAMYWYRQDPGQGLRLIYYSQIVNDFQKGDIAEGYSVSREKKESFPLTVTSAQKNPTAFYLCASSPRQGYQETQYFGPGTRLLVL.

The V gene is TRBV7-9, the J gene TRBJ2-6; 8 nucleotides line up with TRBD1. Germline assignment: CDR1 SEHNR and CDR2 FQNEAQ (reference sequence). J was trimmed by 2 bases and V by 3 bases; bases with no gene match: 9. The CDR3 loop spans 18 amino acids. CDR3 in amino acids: CASSFWGTGATGANVLTF. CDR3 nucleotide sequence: TGTGCCAGCAGCTTTTGGGGGACAGGAGCGACTGGGGCCAACGTCCTGACTTTC.

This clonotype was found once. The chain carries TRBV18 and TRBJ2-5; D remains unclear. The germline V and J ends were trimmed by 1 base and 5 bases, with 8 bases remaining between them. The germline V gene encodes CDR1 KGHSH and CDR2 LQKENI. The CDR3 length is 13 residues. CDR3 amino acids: CASSPLSGETQYF. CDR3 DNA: TGTGCCAGCTCACCACTCTCAGGCGAGACCCAGTACTTC.

CDR3 nucleotides: TGTGCCAGCAGCTCCCGGTACGCCAAAAACATTCAGTACTTC. Amino acids: CASSSRYAKNIQYF. V and J are TRBV9 and TRBJ2-4; D gene ambiguous. The V end lost 4 bases, the J end lost 1 base, and 9 bases lay between the germline ends. This CDR3 region has 14 residues. CDR1 is SGDLS, CDR2 YYNGEE, per germline.

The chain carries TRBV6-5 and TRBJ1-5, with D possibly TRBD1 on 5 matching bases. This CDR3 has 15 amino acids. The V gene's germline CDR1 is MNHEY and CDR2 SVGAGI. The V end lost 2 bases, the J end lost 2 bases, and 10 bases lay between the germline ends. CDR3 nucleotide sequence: TGTGCCAGCAGTTACAGGGGATCCCGCAATCAGCCCCAGCATTTT. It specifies CASSYRGSRNQPQHF.

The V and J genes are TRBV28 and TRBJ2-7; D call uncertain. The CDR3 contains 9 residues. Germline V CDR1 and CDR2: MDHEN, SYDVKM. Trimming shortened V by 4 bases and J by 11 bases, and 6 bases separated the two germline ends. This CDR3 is CASSSSEYV. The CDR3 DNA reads TGTGCCAGCAGTTCATCGGAGTACGTC.

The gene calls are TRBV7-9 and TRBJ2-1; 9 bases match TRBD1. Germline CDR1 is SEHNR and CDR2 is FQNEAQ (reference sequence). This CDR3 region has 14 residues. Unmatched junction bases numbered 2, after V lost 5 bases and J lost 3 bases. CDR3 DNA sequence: TGTGCCAGCAGCGGGGACAGGGACTACAATGAGCAGTTCTTC. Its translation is CASSGDRDYNEQFF.

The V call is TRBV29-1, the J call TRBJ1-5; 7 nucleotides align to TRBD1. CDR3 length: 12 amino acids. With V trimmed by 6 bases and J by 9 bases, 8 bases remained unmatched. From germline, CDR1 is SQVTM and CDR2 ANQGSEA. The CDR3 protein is CSVATGFSPQHF. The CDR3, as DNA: TGCAGCGTAGCGACAGGGTTTTCGCCCCAGCATTTT.

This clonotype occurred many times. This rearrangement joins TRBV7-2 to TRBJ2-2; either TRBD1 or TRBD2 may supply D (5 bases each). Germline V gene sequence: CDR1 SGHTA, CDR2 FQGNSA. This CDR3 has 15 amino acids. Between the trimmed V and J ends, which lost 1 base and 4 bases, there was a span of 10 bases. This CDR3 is CASSLGGGTTGELFF. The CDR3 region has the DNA TGTGCCAGCAGCTTAGGAGGTGGGACCACCGGGGAGCTGTTTTTT. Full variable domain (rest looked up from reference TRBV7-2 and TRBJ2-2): GAGVSQSPSNKVTEKGKDVELRCDPISGHTALYWYRQSLGQGLEFLIYFQGNSAPDKSGLPSDRFSAERTGGSVSTLTIQRTQQEDSAVYLCASSLGGGTTGELFFGEGSRLTVL.

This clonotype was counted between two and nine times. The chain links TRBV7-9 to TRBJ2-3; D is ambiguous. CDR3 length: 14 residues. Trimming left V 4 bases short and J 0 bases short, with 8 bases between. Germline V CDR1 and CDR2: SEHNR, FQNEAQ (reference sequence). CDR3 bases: TGTGCCAGCAGCTCGGACCTCAGCACAGATACGCAGTATTTT. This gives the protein CASSSDLSTDTQYF.

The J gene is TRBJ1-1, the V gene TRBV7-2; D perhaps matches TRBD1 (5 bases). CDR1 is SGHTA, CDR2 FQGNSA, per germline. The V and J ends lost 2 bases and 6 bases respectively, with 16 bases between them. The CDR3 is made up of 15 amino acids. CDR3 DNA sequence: TGTGCCAGCAGCTTACTTGCAGGGAGATATGCTGAAGCTTTCTTT. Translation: CASSLLAGRYAEAFF. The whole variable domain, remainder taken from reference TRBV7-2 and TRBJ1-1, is GAGVSQSPSNKVTEKGKDVELRCDPISGHTALYWYRQSLGQGLEFLIYFQGNSAPDKSGLPSDRFSAERTGGSVSTLTIQRTQQEDSAVYLCASSLLAGRYAEAFFGQGTRLTVV.

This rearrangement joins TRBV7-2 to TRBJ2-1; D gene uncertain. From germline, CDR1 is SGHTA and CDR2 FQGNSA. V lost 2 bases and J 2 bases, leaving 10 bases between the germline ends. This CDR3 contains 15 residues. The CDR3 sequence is CASSLWLGPYNEQFF. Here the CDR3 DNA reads TGTGCCAGCAGCTTATGGTTAGGGCCCTACAATGAGCAGTTCTTC. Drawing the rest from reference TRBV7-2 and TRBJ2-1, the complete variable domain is GAGVSQSPSNKVTEKGKDVELRCDPISGHTALYWYRQSLGQGLEFLIYFQGNSAPDKSGLPSDRFSAERTGGSVSTLTIQRTQQEDSAVYLCASSLWLGPYNEQFFGPGTRLTVL.